These T cell receptor beta chains were read from a single sample in a study of T cell clones after liver transplantation. The table came from immunoSEQ multiplex PCR; TCRdb's copy has only in-frame clones and leaves some out. Of around 75,000 clones listed, 84% are singletons. This sample comprised CD4+ T cells from blood, obtained 48 months after liver transplant. These receptors came from a human patient who received a liver transplant. Some of the T cells might come from the graft donor. CDR3s include the opening cysteine and the closing phenylalanine or tryptophan. Fields, in order: D gene, J gene, clone size, V gene, CDR3 DNA, CDR3 protein. D genes are given only for firm matches. Size is omitted from some rows. Given values are once, few, many or a class for expanded clones.

.,TRBJ1-3,few,TRBV19,TGTGCCAGTAGTTTACAGGGCGGACCTGGAAACACCATATATTTT,CASSLQGGPGNTIYF
.,TRBJ2-1,.,TRBV6-1,TGTGCCAGCAGTCCCCGACCTCGCTCCTACAATGAGCAGTTCTTC,CASSPRPRSYNEQFF
.,TRBJ2-6,.,TRBV9,TGTGCCAGCAGCGTAGGACGGAACTCTGGGGCCAACGTCCTGACTTTC,CASSVGRNSGANVLTF
.,TRBJ2-5,.,TRBV6-6,TGTGCCAGCAACTATGGGGGGGCAGAGACCCAGTACTTC,CASNYGGAETQYF
.,TRBJ1-1,.,TRBV10-3,TGTGCCATCAGTGCATTATCGAACACTGAAGCTTTCTTT,CAISALSNTEAFF
.,TRBJ1-5,.,TRBV7-2,TGTGCCAGCAGCTCGCAATTGACGGGGAATCAGCCCCAGCATTTT,CASSSQLTGNQPQHF
TRBD1,TRBJ1-1,once,TRBV7-3,TGTGCCAGCAGCCCTTCTGGACAGGAAACTGAAGCTTTCTTT,CASSPSGQETEAFF
.,TRBJ1-2,.,TRBV27,TGTGCCAGCCGAACGGGACGGATCTACCTGGGGGGCTACACCTTC,CASRTGRIYLGGYTF
.,TRBJ2-7,.,TRBV7-7,TGTGCTAGCAGCCGACTAAACGAGGAGCAGTACTTC,CASSRLNEEQYF
.,TRBJ1-3,.,TRBV6-1,TGTGCCAGCAGTGGAGGCAGGGGCTCTGGAAACACCATATATTTT,CASSGGRGSGNTIYF
TRBD2,TRBJ2-2,.,TRBV7-2,TGTGTGAGCGGGAGAGGAGGCACCGGGGAGCTGTTTTTT,CVSGRGGTGELFF
.,TRBJ1-2,.,TRBV7-3,TGTGCCAGCAGCGACGCGGGACCGACCTCCGGTAGTGGCTACACCTTC,CASSDAGPTSGSGYTF
TRBD2,TRBJ2-7,.,TRBV4-2,TGTGCCAGCAGCCAAGCTTTAGTGGGAGGGTTCTACGAGCAGTACTTC,CASSQALVGGFYEQYF
.,TRBJ2-7,.,TRBV28,TGTGCCAGCAGGAAGGCCACCTCCTACGAGCAGTACTTC,CASRKATSYEQYF
.,TRBJ1-1,.,TRBV19,TGTGCCAGTAGTAAAGGCCAGTACACTGAAGCTTTCTTT,CASSKGQYTEAFF
TRBD1,TRBJ2-5,.,TRBV28,TGTGCCAGCAGGGAGACAGGGGAGACCCAGTACTTC,CASRETGETQYF
.,TRBJ1-2,.,TRBV11-1,TGTGCCAGCAGCTTATCCCAGGTACCTGGCTATGGCTACACCTTC,CASSLSQVPGYGYTF
TRBD1,TRBJ2-2,.,TRBV4-1,TGCGCCAGCAGCCGAAATCTCGATCCCGGACAGGTCACCGGGGAGCTGTTTTTT,CASSRNLDPGQVTGELFF
.,TRBJ2-1,.,TRBV7-2,TGTGCCAGCAGCCGAGGACTCGCCCACTACAATGAGCAGTTCTTC,CASSRGLAHYNEQFF
TRBD2,TRBJ2-5,.,TRBV11-3,TGTGCCAGCAGCCCGGGCGGCGGGGGGGGAGAAGAGACCCAGTACTTC,CASSPGGGGGEETQYF
TRBD1,TRBJ1-2,few,TRBV23-1,TGCGCCAGCAGAGGGGGCAGGGCCCATGGCTACACCTTC,CASRGGRAHGYTF
.,TRBJ1-4,.,TRBV4-2,TGTGCCAGCAGCAGCAGGGGATCTGAAAAACTGTTTTTT,CASSSRGSEKLFF
TRBD1,TRBJ1-2,.,TRBV5-6,TGTGCCAGCACCCTGGGACAGGGCTTCTTCGGTGGCTACACCTTC,CASTLGQGFFGGYTF
.,TRBJ2-5,.,TRBV7-2,TGTGCCAGCACCCAAGAAATTACAGAGACCCAGTACTTC,CASTQEITETQYF
.,TRBJ2-2,.,TRBV19,TGTGCCAGTATGAGGGGTAGTTCAGGGTACACCGGGGAGCTGTTTTTT,CASMRGSSGYTGELFF
.,TRBJ2-7,.,TRBV30,TGTGCCTGGATGCGCGGGGACGAGCAGTACTTC,CAWMRGDEQYF
.,TRBJ1-2,.,TRBV6-1,TGTGCCGGGGAGCTGCCCTATGGCTACACCTTC,CAGELPYGYTF
.,TRBJ1-3,.,TRBV5-1,TGCGCCAGCAGCTTGGGATCGACGGGATCTGGAAACACCATATATTTT,CASSLGSTGSGNTIYF
.,TRBJ2-6,.,TRBV4-3,TGCGCCAGCAGCCAAGAACCGAAGGGTGACTCTGGGGCCAACGTCCTGACTTTC,CASSQEPKGDSGANVLTF
.,TRBJ2-3,.,TRBV7-3,TGTGCCAGCAGCTTAGGTGGGCCTGCAGATACGCAGTATTTT,CASSLGGPADTQYF
TRBD1,TRBJ1-3,once,TRBV25-1,TGTGCCAGCAGTGATCCTCACAGGGGGCGGACTGGAAACACCATATATTTT,CASSDPHRGRTGNTIYF
TRBD1,TRBJ1-4,.,TRBV27,TGTGCCAGCAGTCGACAGGGTGGCGGTGAAAAACTGTTTTTT,CASSRQGGGEKLFF
.,TRBJ2-7,.,TRBV6-5,TGTGCCAGCAGCCGACAGGACGGCTACGAGCAGTACTTC,CASSRQDGYEQYF
.,TRBJ2-5,.,TRBV11-3,TGTGCCAGCAGCCCAGGGGTTTCCCAAGAGACCCAGTACTTC,CASSPGVSQETQYF
.,TRBJ1-5,.,TRBV7-3,TGTGCCAGCAGCTTGGACCACGGTAAGCCCCAGCATTTT,CASSLDHGKPQHF
.,TRBJ1-5,.,TRBV7-2,TGTGCCAGCAGCTTATCCCTAGGGGGGGGGTTGTGGCAGCCCCAGCATTTT,CASSLSLGGGLWQPQHF
.,TRBJ2-3,.,TRBV7-2,TGTGCCAGCAGCTTAGCCTCCCCCCCAGATACGCAGTATTTT,CASSLASPPDTQYF
TRBD2,TRBJ2-7,once,TRBV5-6,TGTGCCAGCAGCTGGACCACTAGCGGGAGGGCCTACGAGCAGTACTTC,CASSWTTSGRAYEQYF
.,TRBJ1-2,.,TRBV19,TGTGCCGTACGAGGCAGGGGCTATGGCTACACCTTC,CAVRGRGYGYTF
.,TRBJ1-1,.,TRBV6-1,TGTGCCAGCAGGGTTACGGGTAACACTGAAGCTTTCTTT,CASRVTGNTEAFF
.,TRBJ1-2,once,TRBV2,TGTGCCAGCAGAGGTGAGGGGGGGCGCACCTATGGCTACACCTTC,CASRGEGGRTYGYTF
.,TRBJ2-2,.,TRBV5-5,TGTGCCAGCAGCTTGGGACAGTTCACCGGGGAGCTGTTTTTT,CASSLGQFTGELFF
TRBD2,TRBJ2-3,.,TRBV28,TGTGCCAGCATTCCTAGCGGGGGGGACACAGATACGCAGTATTTT,CASIPSGGDTDTQYF
.,TRBJ2-7,.,TRBV9,TGTGCCAGCAGCGTAGCGGTCCTCTTGAGCTCCTACGAGCAGTACTTC,CASSVAVLLSSYEQYF
.,TRBJ2-1,.,TRBV19,TGTGCCACGAGGGGCAGGGGTTATGATGAGCAGTTCTTC,CATRGRGYDEQFF
TRBD2,TRBJ2-3,.,TRBV7-3,TGTGCCAGCAGCTTGGGGACTAGCGTCTCGGATACGCAGTATTTT,CASSLGTSVSDTQYF
TRBD2,TRBJ2-1,.,TRBV27,TGTGCCAGCAGTTTGGGTTCTCTAGCGGGAGGGTACAATGAGCAGTTCTTC,CASSLGSLAGGYNEQFF
.,TRBJ1-1,.,TRBV5-5,TGTGCCAGCAGCTCGGACAGCCACACTGAAGCTTTCTTT,CASSSDSHTEAFF
.,TRBJ2-5,.,TRBV27,TGTGCCAGCAGTTACGGGACGGCCGATCAGACCCAGTACTTC,CASSYGTADQTQYF
TRBD2,TRBJ2-7,.,TRBV4-3,TGCGCCAGCAGCCAAGATAGCACTAGCGGGAGGTTCGAGCAGTACTTC,CASSQDSTSGRFEQYF
TRBD2,TRBJ2-1,.,TRBV6-1,TGTGCCAGCACCAAGCGGGAGGGCTACAATGAGCAGTTCTTC,CASTKREGYNEQFF
.,TRBJ2-3,.,TRBV4-3,TGCGCCAGCAGTCTTGGGGGGGATACGCAGTATTTT,CASSLGGDTQYF
.,TRBJ2-5,few,TRBV5-6,TGTGCCAGCAACACACTAGGGACACGCACTAGGGGGGAGACCCAGTACTTC,CASNTLGTRTRGETQYF
.,TRBJ2-1,.,TRBV9,TGTGCCAGCAGCGTAGCTTTCGCTAATGAGCAGTTCTTC,CASSVAFANEQFF
.,TRBJ2-5,once,TRBV11-2,TGTGCCAGCAGCCGTAGCACCGAGACCCAGTACTTC,CASSRSTETQYF